This T cell receptor (beta chain) was retrieved from a study of response to subunit inactivated influenza vaccine listed by TCRdb under 2018. As for the study more broadly: To follow how T cells responded to a trivalent subunit inactivated influenza vaccine, the researchers relied on deep quantitative profiling of the T cell receptor repertoire.

Library construction relied on RT-PCR. Sequencing took place on an Illumina HiSeq 2500. The raw public reads went through TCRdb reprocessing: fastp at Q25, MiXCR clone calling, in-frame beta chains kept. Rows matching on CDR3 protein sequence are summarized as one entry with the most common DNA and genes. The sample table shows about 780,000 distinct CDR3 sequences, and under 20% are seen once. Together, the top ten hold about 11% of the sample. What the authors observed across the whole study: According to the authors, only a limited number of new T cells may be recruited by each seasonal influenza vaccination.

For this clonotype: The antigen this receptor binds is unknown. The input lacks base qualities; no much larger clone sits a single base away.

Via the germline V gene (reference sequence), CDR1 is LNHNV and CDR2 YYDKDF. The trim is 5 bases for V and 6 bases for J, with a gap of 14 bases between the germline ends. The CDR3 runs 14 amino acids, cysteine and phenylalanine included. The only DNA kept is the CDR3, 42 bases in frame from the first base. This TCR was recovered from a man in his fifties who received an inactivated influenza vaccine. Donor details come from another sample of the same person, matched by shared clones. The sequencing here drew on PBMCs from blood, taken 5 days after vaccination. The rearrangement joined TRBV15 to TRBJ1-5; possibly the D gene is TRBD1, per 6 matching bases. The CDR3 amino acid sequence is: CATSAYREGQPQHF. The DNA reads as follows: TGTGCCACCAGCGCCTACAGGGAGGGTCAGCCCCAGCATTTT.